This paragraph reports one TCR beta chain. Since the library was made to target alpha chains, this beta chain is a stray read and its abundance is not meaningful. This specimen comes from a study of spatial heterogeneity in lung cancer. The V gene lost 2 bases and the J gene lost 1 base, with 15 bases spanning the gap. The CDR3 consists of 16 residues. CDR1 and CDR2 (germline): DFQATT, SNEGSKA (reference sequence). Noted time point: sample taken at primary tumor resection. Whole RNA obtained from tumor, nontumor lung or frozen PBMC underwent sequencing without sorting. A unique molecular identifier was carried by every single TCR cDNA molecule. MiXCR was run by TCRdb on the 5' RACE reads, yielding one entry per CDR3 protein. The repertoire includes hundreds of distinct CDR3 sequences, less than 25% of them detected once, and around 50% sits in the top ten.

The chain is built from TRBV20-1 and TRBJ2-1; D might be TRBD2 (5 bases). The starting material was normal lung tissue next to the tumor, obtained at surgery. The sequence was collected from a male donor with early-stage non-small cell lung cancer. Written as DNA, the CDR3 is TGCAGTGCTAGACGGGGTGCGGCCTGGTCCTACAATGAGCAGTTCTTC. Protein sequence: CSARRGAAWSYNEQFF.